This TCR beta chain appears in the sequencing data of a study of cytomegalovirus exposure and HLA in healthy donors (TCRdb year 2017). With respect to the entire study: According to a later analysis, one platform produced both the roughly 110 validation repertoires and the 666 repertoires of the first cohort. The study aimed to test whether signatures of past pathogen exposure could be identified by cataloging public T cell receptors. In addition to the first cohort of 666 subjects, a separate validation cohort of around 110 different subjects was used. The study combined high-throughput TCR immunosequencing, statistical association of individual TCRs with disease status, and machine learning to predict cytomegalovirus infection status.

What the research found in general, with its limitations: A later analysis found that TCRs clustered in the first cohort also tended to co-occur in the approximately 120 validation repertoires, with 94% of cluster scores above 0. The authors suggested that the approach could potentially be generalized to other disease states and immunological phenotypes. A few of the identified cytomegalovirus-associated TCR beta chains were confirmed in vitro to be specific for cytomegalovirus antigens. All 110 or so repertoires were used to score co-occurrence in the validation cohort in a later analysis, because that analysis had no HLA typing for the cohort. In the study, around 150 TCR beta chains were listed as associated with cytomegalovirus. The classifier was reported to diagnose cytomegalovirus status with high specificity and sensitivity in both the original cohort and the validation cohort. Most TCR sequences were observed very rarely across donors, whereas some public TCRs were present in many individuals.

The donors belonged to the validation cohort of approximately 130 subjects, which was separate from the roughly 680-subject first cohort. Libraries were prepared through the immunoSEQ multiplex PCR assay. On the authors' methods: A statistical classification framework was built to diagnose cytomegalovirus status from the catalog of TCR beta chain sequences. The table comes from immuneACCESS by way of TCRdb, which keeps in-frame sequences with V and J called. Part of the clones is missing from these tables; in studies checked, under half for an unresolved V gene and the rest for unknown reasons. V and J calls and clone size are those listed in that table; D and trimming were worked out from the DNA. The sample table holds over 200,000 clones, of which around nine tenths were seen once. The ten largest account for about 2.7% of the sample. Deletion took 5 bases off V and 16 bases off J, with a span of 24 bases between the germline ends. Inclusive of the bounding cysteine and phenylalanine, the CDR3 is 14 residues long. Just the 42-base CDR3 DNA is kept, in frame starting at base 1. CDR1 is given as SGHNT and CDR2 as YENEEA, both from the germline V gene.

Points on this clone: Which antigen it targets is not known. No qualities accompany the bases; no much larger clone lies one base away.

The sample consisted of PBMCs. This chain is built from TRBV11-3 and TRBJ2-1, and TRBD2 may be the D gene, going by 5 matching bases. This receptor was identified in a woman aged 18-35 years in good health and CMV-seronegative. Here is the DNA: TGTGCCAGCAGCCCACTACCGGACCTGCGGGTGAGTTTCTTC. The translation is CASSPLPDLRVSFF.